These 30 T cell receptor beta chains came from one sample sequenced in a study of sequential checkpoint blockade in melanoma. The treatment is: randomized to nivolumab then ipilimumab (arm A) or the reverse (arm B). The table came from immunoSEQ multiplex PCR; TCRdb's copy has only in-frame clones and leaves some out. The table has about 15,000 clones, 77% seen once; the top ten hold 30%. Sequenced here: CD8+ T cells sorted from blood (inferred from file names), sampled from a patient given nivolumab and ipilimumab in sequence. These receptors were taken from a human donor with melanoma.

The chain combines TRBV28 with TRBJ2-7, with TRBD2 matching over 13 bases. Germline V gives CDR1 MDHEN, CDR2 SYDVKM. The CDR3 is 15 amino acids. V dropped 6 bases and J dropped 3; count of bases not matched to a gene: 5. The DNA for the CDR3 is TGTGCCAGCAGCCCGGGACTAGCGGGAAGCTACGAGCAGTACTTC. It specifies CASSPGLAGSYEQYF.

The V call is TRBV7-9, the J call TRBJ2-7; 10 nucleotides line up with TRBD1. Germline trimming cut 4 bases from V and 2 bases from J; bases unmatched to any gene: 5. This CDR3 is built from 15 residues. CDR1 SEHNR and CDR2 FQNEAQ come from the germline V gene (reference sequence). In DNA, the CDR3 is TGTGCCAGCAGCTACCGGGACAGGGGAACCTACGAGCAGTACTTC. This translates into CASSYRDRGTYEQYF.

V and J are TRBV5-1 and TRBJ1-2; D is possibly TRBD1 (5 bases). Trimming removed 1 base at V and 2 bases at J, with 12 bases between. CDR1 SGHRS and CDR2 YFSETQ come from the germline V gene. The CDR3 extends over 15 amino acids. For the CDR3, the DNA is TGCGCCAGCAGCTTGACGGGGGGTTTGAACTATGGCTACACCTTC. Translation: CASSLTGGLNYGYTF.

The chain recombines TRBV27 with TRBJ2-5, with unresolved D. The end of the DNA fits TRBJ2-7 better, so the J call may be wrong. The CDR3 extends over 13 amino acids. Germline CDR1 and CDR2: MNHEY and SMNVEV (reference sequence). CDR3 residues: CASSLSLTYEQYF. The DNA of the CDR3 is TGTGCCAGCAGTTTATCTCTAACCTACGAGCAGTACTTC.

The chain links TRBV9 to TRBJ2-1, with 10 bases that match TRBD2. This CDR3 has 15 amino acids. Trimming removed 4 bases from V and 6 bases from J; junction bases left unmatched: 7. Germline V gene lookup returns CDR1 SGDLS and CDR2 YYNGEE. For the CDR3, the DNA is TGTGCCAGCAGCCGCGGGACTAGCGCGCTCAATGAGCAGTTCTTC. Translation: CASSRGTSALNEQFF.

This clone was seen a few times. The chain has TRBV19 and TRBJ1-1; perhaps TRBD1 as D (6 bases). V gave up 6 bases and J gave up 2 bases, with 10 bases separating them. The CDR3 is 13 amino acids. Germline values: CDR1 LNHDA, CDR2 SQIVND (reference sequence). In nucleotides, the CDR3 is TGTGCCAGTAGCTGGACAGAAAACACTGAAGCTTTCTTT. Translating gives CASSWTENTEAFF.

J is TRBJ1-2 and V is TRBV5-4; weak D call: TRBD1 (6 bases). Germline lookup yields CDR1 SGHNT and CDR2 YYREEE (reference sequence). The CDR3 sequence is 13 residues long. The V end lost 1 base, the J end lost 6 bases, and 10 bases lay between the germline ends. The CDR3 DNA is TGTGCCAGCAGCTTGACAGGGTCGGATGGCTACACCTTC. Amino acids: CASSLTGSDGYTF.

V is TRBV27 and J is TRBJ1-1; D possibly corresponds to TRBD1 (6 bases). Germline CDR1 and CDR2: MNHEY and SMNVEV (reference sequence). V lost 6 bases and J 5 bases, leaving 10 bases between the germline ends. This CDR3 has 12 residues. CDR3 nucleotides: TGTGCCAGCAGAGGGGGGGGGACTGAAGCTTTCTTT. Encoded protein: CASRGGGTEAFF.

The genes are TRBV5-6 and TRBJ1-2; D uncertain. Trimming shortened V by 4 bases and J by 2 bases, and 12 bases separated the two germline ends. The germline V gene has CDR1 SGHDT and CDR2 YYEEEE. CDR3 length equals 14 residues. DNA of the CDR3: TGTGCCAGCAGCACGGTCGGGTCAAACTATGGCTACACCTTC. Translating gives CASSTVGSNYGYTF.

This clone was found a few times. The genes are TRBV7-2 and TRBJ2-5, with D perhaps matching TRBD2 (5 bases). The CDR3 runs to 16 residues. V lost 8 bases and J lost 1, with 20 bases in between. The germline V gene encodes CDR1 SGHTA and CDR2 FQGNSA. In DNA, the CDR3 is TGTGCCAGCCTAACACCTATTCCGGGGATCCAAGAGACCCAGTACTTC. Protein product: CASLTPIPGIQETQYF.

The count of this clone is one. This chain joins TRBV7-9 and TRBJ1-1; 10 bases map to TRBD1. This CDR3 comprises 18 residues. Germline V gives CDR1 SEHNR, CDR2 FQNEAQ (reference sequence). With V trimmed by 5 bases and J by 2 bases, 14 bases remained unmatched. CDR3 sequence reads: CASSAPPGQGGRNTEAFF. The CDR3 bases are TGTGCCAGCAGCGCCCCCCCCGGACAGGGGGGGAGAAACACTGAAGCTTTCTTT. Together with reference TRBV7-9 and TRBJ1-1, the CDR3 gives the full variable domain: DTGVSQNPRHKITKRGQNVTFRCDPISEHNRLYWYRQTLGQGPEFLTYFQNEAQLEKSRLLSDRFSAERPKGSFSTLEIQRTEQGDSAMYLCASSAPPGQGGRNTEAFFGQGTRLTVV.

The chain joins TRBV2 to TRBJ2-5, with 7 bases lining up with TRBD1. The CDR3 consists of 14 residues. V gave up 1 base and J gave up 2 bases; unmatched junction bases: 1. Germline V gene data show CDR1 as SNHLY and CDR2 as FYNNEI. The CDR3 reads CASSEEGQQETQYF. Here the CDR3 DNA reads TGTGCCAGCAGTGAAGAGGGACAGCAAGAGACCCAGTACTTC.

The V and J genes are TRBV7-9 and TRBJ2-5; D gene unclear. V shed 4 bases and J shed 4 bases, with 7 bases lying between them. This CDR3 region has 12 residues. The germline CDR1 and CDR2 sequences are SEHNR and FQNEAQ (reference sequence). The DNA for the CDR3 is TGTGCCAGCAGCTCATGGGCAGAGACCCAGTACTTC. Translating gives CASSSWAETQYF.

V is TRBV9 and J is TRBJ2-3, with D perhaps TRBD2 (5 bases). There are 16 residues in the CDR3. Deletions cut 0 bases from V and 5 bases from J, with 16 bases between. Germline V gene data show CDR1 as SGDLS and CDR2 as YYNGEE. CDR3 bases: TGTGCCAGCAGCGTAGGGTTTGTTGATGGGAGAGATACGCAGTATTTT. It encodes CASSVGFVDGRDTQYF.

The chain couples TRBV7-2 to TRBJ2-6; D is perhaps TRBD1 (6 bases). From germline, CDR1 is SGHTA and CDR2 FQGNSA. This CDR3 is 14 amino acids long. Trimming left V 9 bases short and J 4 bases short, with 13 bases between. In nucleotides, the CDR3 is TGTGCCAGGGGGGCTACAGGAGGGGCCAACGTCCTGACTTTC. The encoded protein is CARGATGGANVLTF.

The chain employs TRBV19 and TRBJ1-1; 8 bases are shared with TRBD1. There are 13 residues in the CDR3. CDR1 is LNHDA, CDR2 SQIVND, per germline (reference sequence). With 6 bases clipped from V and 0 bases from J, the junction kept 0 bases outside the gene matches. CDR3 region: CASSRGLNTEAFF. CDR3 in DNA: TGTGCCAGTAGCAGGGGGCTGAACACTGAAGCTTTCTTT.

This clone was counted a few times. The chain employs TRBV29-1 and TRBJ1-2; D gene uncertain. V was cut by 4 bases and J by 1 base, with 19 bases left in between. The length of the CDR3 is 16 residues. Germline CDR1 SQVTM, CDR2 ANQGSEA. The CDR3 nucleotides read TGCAGCGTTGTAGCCCCCAGTCTCCCGGTTAACTATGGCTACACCTTC. Its translation: CSVVAPSLPVNYGYTF.

The rearrangement uses TRBV6-6 and TRBJ2-2; 8 nucleotides line up with TRBD1. V was pared by 2 bases and J by 4 bases, with 3 bases of the junction left unmatched. CDR1 and CDR2 (germline): MNHNY, SVGAGI (reference sequence). CDR3 length equals 15 residues. CDR3 sequence reads: CASSYQGASTGELFF. The CDR3 DNA sequence: TGTGCCAGCAGTTACCAGGGGGCTTCCACCGGGGAGCTGTTTTTT.

V usage is TRBV29-1 and J usage is TRBJ2-1; TRBD1 agrees at 7 bases. V was clipped by 8 bases and J by 4 bases; unmatched bases: 8. CDR1 is SQVTM and CDR2 is ANQGSEA in the germline V gene. This CDR3 spans 13 amino acids. The CDR3 sequence is CSLGQGEYNEQFF. CDR3 nucleotide sequence: TGCAGCCTTGGGCAGGGGGAATACAATGAGCAGTTCTTC.

The chain employs TRBV28 and TRBJ2-1; TRBD2 matches 10 bases. The J segment lost 7 bases and the V segment lost 4 bases, leaving 16 bases of the junction unmatched. This CDR3 contains 18 residues. Germline-derived CDR1 and CDR2 are MDHEN and SYDVKM. CDR3 nucleotides: TGTGCCAGCAGTTCGGCTAGCGGGAGAAGAGGTCTACGTAATGAGCAGTTCTTC. This gives the protein CASSSASGRRGLRNEQFF. Full variable domain (outside the CDR3, taken from reference TRBV28 and TRBJ2-1): DVKVTQSSRYLVKRTGEKVFLECVQDMDHENMFWYRQDPGLGLRLIYFSYDVKMKEKGDIPEGYSVSREKKERFSLILESASTNQTSMYLCASSSASGRRGLRNEQFFGPGTRLTVL.

CDR3 protein: CASIGQEEETQYF. The DNA for the CDR3 is TGTGCCAGTATCGGACAGGAGGAAGAGACCCAGTACTTC. The chain is built from TRBV19 and TRBJ2-5, with 7 nucleotides matching TRBD1. Looked up from germline, CDR1 is LNHDA and CDR2 is SQIVND (reference sequence). The V and J ends lost 7 bases and 3 bases, in that order; junction bases with no gene match: 5. This CDR3 is built from 13 residues.

This chain joins TRBV5-1 and TRBJ2-7, with D maybe TRBD2 (6 bases). The CDR3 sequence is 15 residues long. The V end lost 0 bases, the J end lost 4 bases, and 14 bases lay between the germline ends. Germline V CDR1 and CDR2: SGHRS, YFSETQ. CDR3 amino acids: CASSLGTGTEYEQYF. For the CDR3, the DNA is TGCGCCAGCAGCTTGGGGACCGGGACTGAATACGAGCAGTACTTC. Supplemented by reference TRBV5-1 and TRBJ2-7, the full variable domain reads KAGVTQTPRYLIKTRGQQVTLSCSPISGHRSVSWYQQTPGQGLQFLFEYFSETQRNKGNFPGRFSGRQFSNSRSEMNVSTLELGDSALYLCASSLGTGTEYEQYFGPGTRLTVT.

This clone was observed a few times. The J gene is TRBJ1-5, the V gene TRBV7-9; D possibly corresponds to TRBD1 (6 bases). V was pared by 5 bases and J by 1 base, with 12 bases between. Looked up from germline, CDR1 is SEHNR and CDR2 is FQNEAQ (reference sequence). The CDR3 has 15 amino acids. CDR3 sequence reads: CASSDTGTSNQPQHF. CDR3 sequence (DNA): TGTGCCAGCAGCGACACAGGGACCAGCAATCAGCCCCAGCATTTT.

The rearrangement uses TRBV6-1 and TRBJ2-7, with D hard to call. With 2 bases removed from V and 4 bases from J, the gap between germline ends came to 9 bases. This CDR3 contains 13 residues. Germline loops: CDR1 MNHNS, CDR2 SASEGT. The CDR3: CASSESVSYEQYF. The DNA for the CDR3 is TGTGCCAGCAGTGAATCGGTCTCTTACGAGCAGTACTTC.

This clone was recorded only once. V and J are TRBV28 and TRBJ2-1; TRBD1 agrees at 10 bases. CDR3 size: 16 residues. Germline lookup yields CDR1 MDHEN and CDR2 SYDVKM. Trimming at V came to 5 bases and at J to 3 bases, leaving 7 bases not matched to a gene. DNA for the CDR3: TGTGCCAGCAGTAAAGCGGGACAGGGGTTCTACAATGAGCAGTTCTTC. Protein product: CASSKAGQGFYNEQFF.

The CDR3 region is CASSPSGYEQYF. Written as DNA, the CDR3 is TGTGCCAGCAGCCCTTCGGGGTACGAGCAGTACTTC. This sequence joins TRBV4-2 and TRBJ2-7; D may be TRBD2 (5 bases). V was pared by 4 bases and J by 4 bases, with 8 bases between. The CDR3 is made up of 12 amino acids. Looked up from germline, CDR1 is LGHNA and CDR2 is YNFKEQ.

By its share, this clone is medium-sized. The rearrangement links TRBV28 to TRBJ1-5, with D tentatively TRBD1 (6 bases). CDR3 length: 11 residues. The V gene's germline CDR1 is MDHEN and CDR2 SYDVKM. The V and J ends lost 6 bases and 16 bases respectively, with 16 bases between them. Written as DNA, the CDR3 is TGTGCCAGCAGGGGCGAGGGGGTCCAACATTTT. Protein sequence: CASRGEGVQHF.

The V and J genes are TRBV2 and TRBJ2-5; 8 positions agree with TRBD1. The J call may be in error: the DNA end matches TRBJ2-7 better. CDR1 SNHLY and CDR2 FYNNEI come from the germline V gene. This CDR3 region has 14 residues. The CDR3 region has the DNA TGTGCCAGCAGTGAAGAACAGGGGGCCTACGAGCAGTACTTC. Encoded protein: CASSEEQGAYEQYF.

The chain has TRBV27 and TRBJ2-1; D possibly corresponds to TRBD2 (5 bases). CDR1 and CDR2 from the germline V gene are MNHEY and SMNVEV (reference sequence). The CDR3 spans 15 residues. The V gene lost 3 bases and the J gene lost 4 bases, with 13 bases spanning the gap. The CDR3 here is CASSFGNRYYNEQFF. The CDR3 DNA follows: TGTGCCAGCAGTTTCGGGAATAGGTATTACAATGAGCAGTTCTTC.

V is TRBV15 and J is TRBJ2-3, with 8 bases aligning to TRBD2. Trimming cost V 8 bases and J 6 bases; bases outside gene matches: 13. Germline assignment: CDR1 LNHNV and CDR2 YYDKDF (reference sequence). The CDR3 runs to 15 residues. The CDR3 bases are TGTGCCACCGAGGGGACGGGAGGGCCATCGGATACGCAGTATTTT. Its translation: CATEGTGGPSDTQYF. The full variable domain, completed using reference TRBV15 and TRBJ2-3, is DAMVIQNPRYQVTQFGKPVTLSCSQTLNHNVMYWYQQKSSQAPKLLFHYYDKDFNNEADTPDNFQSRRPNTSFCFLDIRSPGLGDTAMYLCATEGTGGPSDTQYFGPGTRLTVL.